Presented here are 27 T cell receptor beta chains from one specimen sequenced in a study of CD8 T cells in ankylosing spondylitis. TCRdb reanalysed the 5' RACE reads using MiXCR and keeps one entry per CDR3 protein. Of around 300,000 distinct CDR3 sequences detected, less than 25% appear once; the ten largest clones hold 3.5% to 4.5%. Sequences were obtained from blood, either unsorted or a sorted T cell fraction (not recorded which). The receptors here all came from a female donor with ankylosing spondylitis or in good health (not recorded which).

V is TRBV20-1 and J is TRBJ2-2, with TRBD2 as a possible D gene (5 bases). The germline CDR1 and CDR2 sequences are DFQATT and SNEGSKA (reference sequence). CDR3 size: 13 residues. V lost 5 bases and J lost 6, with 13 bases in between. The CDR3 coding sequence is TGCAGTGCTCCTAAGCTCGGGGCCGGGGAGCTGTTTTTT. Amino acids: CSAPKLGAGELFF.

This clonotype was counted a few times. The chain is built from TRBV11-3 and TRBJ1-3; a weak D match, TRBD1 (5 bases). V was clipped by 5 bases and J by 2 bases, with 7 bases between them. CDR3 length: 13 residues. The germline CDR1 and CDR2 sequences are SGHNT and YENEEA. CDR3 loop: CASSRQPGNTIYF. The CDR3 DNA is TGTGCCAGCAGCCGACAGCCTGGAAACACCATATATTTT. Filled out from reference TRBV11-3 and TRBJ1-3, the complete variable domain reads EAGVVQSPRYKIIEKKQPVAFWCNPISGHNTLYWYLQNLGQGPELLIRYENEEAVDDSQLPKDRFSAERLKGVDSTLKIQPAELGDSAVYLCASSRQPGNTIYFGEGSWLTVV.

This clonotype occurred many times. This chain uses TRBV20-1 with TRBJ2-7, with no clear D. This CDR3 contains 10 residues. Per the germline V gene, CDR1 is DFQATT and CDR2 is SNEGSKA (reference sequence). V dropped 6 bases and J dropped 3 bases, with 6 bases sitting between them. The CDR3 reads CSAQNYEQYF. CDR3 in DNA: TGCAGTGCCCAGAACTACGAGCAGTACTTC.

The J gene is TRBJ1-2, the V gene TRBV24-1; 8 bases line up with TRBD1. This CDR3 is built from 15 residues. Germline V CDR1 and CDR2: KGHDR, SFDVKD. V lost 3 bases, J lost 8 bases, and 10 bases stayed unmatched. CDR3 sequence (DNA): TGTGCCACCAGTGATCCCGGGACAGGCTCCACAGGCTACACCTTC. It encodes CATSDPGTGSTGYTF.

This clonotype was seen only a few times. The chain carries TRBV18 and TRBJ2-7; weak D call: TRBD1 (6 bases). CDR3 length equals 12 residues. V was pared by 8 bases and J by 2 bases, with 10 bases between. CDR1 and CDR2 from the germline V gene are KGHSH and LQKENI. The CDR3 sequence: CASARDTYEQYF. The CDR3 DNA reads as TGTGCCAGCGCACGGGACACCTACGAGCAGTACTTC.

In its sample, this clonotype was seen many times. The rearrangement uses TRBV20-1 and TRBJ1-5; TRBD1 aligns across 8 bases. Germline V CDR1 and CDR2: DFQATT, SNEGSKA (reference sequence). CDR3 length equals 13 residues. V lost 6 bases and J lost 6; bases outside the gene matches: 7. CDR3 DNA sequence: TGCAGTGCCGCGACAGGGGTATTTCAGCCCCAGCATTTT. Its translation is CSAATGVFQPQHF.

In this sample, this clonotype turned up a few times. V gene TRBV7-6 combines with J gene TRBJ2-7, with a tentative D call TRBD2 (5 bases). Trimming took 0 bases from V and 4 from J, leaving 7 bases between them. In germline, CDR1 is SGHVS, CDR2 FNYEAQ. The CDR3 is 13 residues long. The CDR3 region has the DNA TGTGCCAGCAGCTTAGCGGAGGTTTACGAGCAGTACTTC. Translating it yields CASSLAEVYEQYF.

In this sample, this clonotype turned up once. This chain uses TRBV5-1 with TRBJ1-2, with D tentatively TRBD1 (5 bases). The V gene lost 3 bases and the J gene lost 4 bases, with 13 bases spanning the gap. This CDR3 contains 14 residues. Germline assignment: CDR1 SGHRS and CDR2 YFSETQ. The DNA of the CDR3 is TGCGCCAGCAGCTCTTCATGGGGGGGCTATGGCTACACCTTC. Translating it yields CASSSSWGGYGYTF. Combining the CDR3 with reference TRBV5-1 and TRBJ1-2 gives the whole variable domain KAGVTQTPRYLIKTRGQQVTLSCSPISGHRSVSWYQQTPGQGLQFLFEYFSETQRNKGNFPGRFSGRQFSNSRSEMNVSTLELGDSALYLCASSSSWGGYGYTFGSGTRLTVV.

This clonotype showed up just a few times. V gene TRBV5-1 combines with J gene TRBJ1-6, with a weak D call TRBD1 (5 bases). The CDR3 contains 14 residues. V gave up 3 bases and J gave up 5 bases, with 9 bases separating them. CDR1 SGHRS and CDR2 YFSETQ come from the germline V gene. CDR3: CASSWDRDNSPLHF. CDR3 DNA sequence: TGCGCCAGCAGCTGGGACCGAGATAATTCACCCCTCCACTTT.

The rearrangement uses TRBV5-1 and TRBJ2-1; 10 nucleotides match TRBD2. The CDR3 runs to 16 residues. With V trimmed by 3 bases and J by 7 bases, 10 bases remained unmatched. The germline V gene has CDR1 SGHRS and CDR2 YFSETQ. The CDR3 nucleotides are TGCGCCAGCAGCTCCCTGGCTAGCGGGAGTAAGAATGAGCAGTTCTTC. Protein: CASSSLASGSKNEQFF.

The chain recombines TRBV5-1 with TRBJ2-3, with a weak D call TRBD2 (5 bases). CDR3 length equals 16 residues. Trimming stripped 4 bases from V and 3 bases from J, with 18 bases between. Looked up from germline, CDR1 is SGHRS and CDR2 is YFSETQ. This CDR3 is CASSDGGLFGTDTQYF. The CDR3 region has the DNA TGCGCCAGCAGCGATGGAGGCCTTTTTGGGACAGATACGCAGTATTTT.

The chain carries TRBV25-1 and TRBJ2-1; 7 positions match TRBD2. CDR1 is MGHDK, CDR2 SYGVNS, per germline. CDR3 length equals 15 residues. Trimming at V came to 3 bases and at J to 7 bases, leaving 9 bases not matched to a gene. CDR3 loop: CASSDLAGASNEQFF. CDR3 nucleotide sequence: TGTGCCAGCAGTGACCTGGCGGGAGCTTCAAATGAGCAGTTCTTC.

The CDR3 DNA is TGTGCCAGCAGTGACGGGACAGGGGGAGATGAGCAGTTCTTC. Protein sequence: CASSDGTGGDEQFF. The rearrangement uses TRBV2 and TRBJ2-1; 11 bases match TRBD1. Germline-derived CDR1 and CDR2 are SNHLY and FYNNEI. This CDR3 has 14 amino acids. After removal of 3 bases from V and 8 bases from J, the junction contained 3 bases not matched to a gene.

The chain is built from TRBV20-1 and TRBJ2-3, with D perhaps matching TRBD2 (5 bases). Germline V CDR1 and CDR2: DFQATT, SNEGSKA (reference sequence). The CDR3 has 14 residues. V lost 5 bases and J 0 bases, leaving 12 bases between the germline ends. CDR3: CSASRDTSTDTQYF. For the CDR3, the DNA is TGCAGTGCTTCACGGGATACTAGCACAGATACGCAGTATTTT.

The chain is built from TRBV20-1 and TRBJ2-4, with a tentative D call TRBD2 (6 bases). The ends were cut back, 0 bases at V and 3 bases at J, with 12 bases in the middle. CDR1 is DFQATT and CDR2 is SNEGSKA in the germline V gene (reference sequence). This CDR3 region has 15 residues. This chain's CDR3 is CSARDPRRGKNIQYF. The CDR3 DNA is TGCAGTGCTAGAGATCCTAGGAGGGGCAAAAACATTCAGTACTTC.

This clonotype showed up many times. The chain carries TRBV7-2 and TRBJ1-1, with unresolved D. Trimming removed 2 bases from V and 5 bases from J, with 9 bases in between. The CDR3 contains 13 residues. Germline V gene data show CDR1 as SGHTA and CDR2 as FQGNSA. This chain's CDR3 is CASSLSRRTEAFF. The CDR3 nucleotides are TGTGCCAGCAGCTTATCGCGAAGGACTGAAGCTTTCTTT.

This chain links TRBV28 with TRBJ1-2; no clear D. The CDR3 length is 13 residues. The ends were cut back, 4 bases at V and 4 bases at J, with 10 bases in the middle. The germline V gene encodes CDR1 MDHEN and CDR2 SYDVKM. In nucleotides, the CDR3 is TGTGCCAGCAGTTCCGGCAGTATCTATGGCTACACCTTC. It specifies CASSSGSIYGYTF.

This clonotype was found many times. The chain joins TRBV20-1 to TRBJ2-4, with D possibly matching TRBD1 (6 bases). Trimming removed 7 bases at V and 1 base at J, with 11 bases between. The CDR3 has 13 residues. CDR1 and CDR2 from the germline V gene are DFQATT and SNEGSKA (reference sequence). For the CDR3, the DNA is TGCAGTGTCCCAGGGGCGGCCAAAAACATTCAGTACTTC. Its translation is CSVPGAAKNIQYF.

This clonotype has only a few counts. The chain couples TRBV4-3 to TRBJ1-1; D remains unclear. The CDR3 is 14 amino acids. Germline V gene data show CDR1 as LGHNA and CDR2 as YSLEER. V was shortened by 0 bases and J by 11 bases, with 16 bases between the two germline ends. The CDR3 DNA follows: TGCGCCAGCAGCCAAGATACATCCCGGAGCGGGGCTTTCTTT. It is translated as CASSQDTSRSGAFF.

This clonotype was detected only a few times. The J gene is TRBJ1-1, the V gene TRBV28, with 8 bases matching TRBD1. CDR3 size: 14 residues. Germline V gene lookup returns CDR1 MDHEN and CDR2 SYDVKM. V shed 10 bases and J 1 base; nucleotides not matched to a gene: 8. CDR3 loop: CAIRRGTGNTEAFF. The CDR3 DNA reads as TGTGCCATCCGACGCGGGACAGGGAACACTGAAGCTTTCTTT.

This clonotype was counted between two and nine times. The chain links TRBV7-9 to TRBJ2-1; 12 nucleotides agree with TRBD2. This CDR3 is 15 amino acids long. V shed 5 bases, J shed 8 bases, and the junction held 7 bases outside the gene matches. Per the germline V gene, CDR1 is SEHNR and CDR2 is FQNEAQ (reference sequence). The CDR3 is CASSMTSGRWDEQFF. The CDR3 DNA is TGTGCCAGCAGCATGACTAGCGGGAGATGGGATGAGCAGTTCTTC.

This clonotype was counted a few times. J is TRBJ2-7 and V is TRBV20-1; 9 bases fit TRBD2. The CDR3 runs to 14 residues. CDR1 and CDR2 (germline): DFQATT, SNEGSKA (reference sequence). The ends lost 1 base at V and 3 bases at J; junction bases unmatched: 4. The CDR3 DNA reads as TGCAGTGCTAGAGGGGGGACTAGCAGCTACGAGCAGTACTTC. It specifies CSARGGTSSYEQYF.

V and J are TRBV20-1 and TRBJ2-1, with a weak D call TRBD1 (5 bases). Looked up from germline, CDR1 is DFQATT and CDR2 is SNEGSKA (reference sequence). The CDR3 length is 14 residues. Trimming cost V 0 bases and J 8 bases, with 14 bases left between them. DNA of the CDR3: TGCAGTGCTAGAGATCGGTACCAGGGCCATGAGCAGTTCTTC. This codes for CSARDRYQGHEQFF.

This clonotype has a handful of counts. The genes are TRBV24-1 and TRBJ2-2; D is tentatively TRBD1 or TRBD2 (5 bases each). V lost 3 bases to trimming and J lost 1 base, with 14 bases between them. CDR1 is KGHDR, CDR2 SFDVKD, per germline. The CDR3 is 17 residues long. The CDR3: CATSDPGTQGNTGELFF. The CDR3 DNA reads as TGTGCCACCAGTGATCCCGGGACCCAAGGGAACACCGGGGAGCTGTTTTTT.

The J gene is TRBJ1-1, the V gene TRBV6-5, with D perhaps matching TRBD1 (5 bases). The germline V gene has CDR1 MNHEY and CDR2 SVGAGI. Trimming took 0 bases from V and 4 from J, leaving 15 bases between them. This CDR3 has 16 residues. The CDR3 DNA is TGTGCCAGCAGTTACTCCCGACGCGGTGGGGCCACTGAAGCTTTCTTT. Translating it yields CASSYSRRGGATEAFF.

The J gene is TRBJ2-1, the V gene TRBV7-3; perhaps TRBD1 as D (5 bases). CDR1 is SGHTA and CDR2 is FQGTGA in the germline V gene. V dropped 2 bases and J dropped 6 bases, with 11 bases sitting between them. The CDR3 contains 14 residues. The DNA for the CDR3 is TGTGCCAGCAGCTTAGTCCCTGGGGCCAATGAGCAGTTCTTC. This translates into CASSLVPGANEQFF.

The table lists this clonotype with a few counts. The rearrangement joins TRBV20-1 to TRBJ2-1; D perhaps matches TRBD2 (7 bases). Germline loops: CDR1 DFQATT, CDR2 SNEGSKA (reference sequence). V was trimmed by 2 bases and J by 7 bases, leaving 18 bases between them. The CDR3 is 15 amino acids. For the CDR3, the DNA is TGCAGTGCTAGAATTGGGTCGGGGGGCAAAAATGAGCAGTTCTTC. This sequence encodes CSARIGSGGKNEQFF.